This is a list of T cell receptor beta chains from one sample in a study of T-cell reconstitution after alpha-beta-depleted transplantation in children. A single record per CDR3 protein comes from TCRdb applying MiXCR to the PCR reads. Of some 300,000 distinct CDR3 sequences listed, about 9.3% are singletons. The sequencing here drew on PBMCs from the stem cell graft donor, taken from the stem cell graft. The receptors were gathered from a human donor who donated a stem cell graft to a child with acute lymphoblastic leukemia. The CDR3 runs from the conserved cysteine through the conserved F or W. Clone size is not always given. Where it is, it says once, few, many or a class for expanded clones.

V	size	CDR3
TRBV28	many	CASTLTDLFDEQFF
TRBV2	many	CASSSGRGTDTQYF
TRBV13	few	CASSLVSGDSSYEQYF
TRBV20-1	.	CSASSSGKGDDEQFF
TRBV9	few	CASSGTSHEQFF
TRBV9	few	CASSVGGASGTDFNEQFF
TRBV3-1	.	CASSQARGRSGELFF
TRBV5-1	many	CASRSYRKSSDIQYF
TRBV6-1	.	CASSMRAYGQYF
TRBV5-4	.	CASSPGVAGASYNEQFF
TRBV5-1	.	CASSGGTGGYEQYF
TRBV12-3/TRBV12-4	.	CASSETGADTEAFF
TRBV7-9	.	CASSRSPGTVDNEQFF
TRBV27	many	CASSLWLAGDTDTQYF
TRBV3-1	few	CASSQGPAGGSYEQYF
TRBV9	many	CASSPNVLAGAKYQETQYF
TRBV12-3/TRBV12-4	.	CASSPGQQTSPLHF
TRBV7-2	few	CASSLLASGKYEQYF
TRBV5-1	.	CASSDKPTSGQETQYF
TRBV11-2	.	CASSLAWARGYNEQFF
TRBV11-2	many	CASSSHGREVEDTQYF
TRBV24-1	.	CATSEADRGSTEAFF
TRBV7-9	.	CASSLVSKHRGNEQFF
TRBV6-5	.	CASNWGQGRTEAFF
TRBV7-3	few	CASGQSTDTQYF
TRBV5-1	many	CASSLSFREKLFF
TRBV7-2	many	CASSGDTGELFF
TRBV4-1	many	CASSQLQDGNTEAFF